The next 14 T cell receptor beta chains were all read from a single sample in a study of T cells in Graves' hyperthyroidism and ophthalmopathy. What was amplified from RNA transcripts were TCR beta CDR3 regions. Carried out on the TCR CDR3, a first-round RT-PCR used the HTBI primer set. TCRdb recomputed calls from the multiplex PCR reads with MiXCR, one row per CDR3 protein. The sample has approximately 600,000 distinct CDR3 sequences; less than 25% are singletons. The specimen sequenced was blood. Every receptor here comes from a man between 25 and 39 years old with Graves' ophthalmopathy.

This clonotype was detected only once. The V gene is TRBV27, the J gene TRBJ2-6; D possibly corresponds to TRBD2 (7 bases). Germline V CDR1 and CDR2: MNHEY, SMNVEV (reference sequence). Trimming left V 3 bases short and J 4 bases short, with 13 bases between. The CDR3 runs to 16 residues. The CDR3 loop is CASSFGGAAGANVLTF. The CDR3 DNA follows: TGTGCCAGCAGTTTTGGGGGGGCGGCCGGGGCCAACGTCCTGACTTTC. Variable domain in full (rest from reference TRBV27 and TRBJ2-6): EAQVTQNPRYLITVTGKKLTVTCSQNMNHEYMSWYRQDPGLGLRQIYYSMNVEVTDKGDVPEGYKVSRKEKRNFPLILESPSPNQTSLYFCASSFGGAAGANVLTFGAGSRLTVL.

The table lists this clonotype with many counts. This rearrangement joins TRBV30 to TRBJ2-5; 9 bases fit TRBD1. The CDR3 runs to 15 residues. With 2 bases clipped from V and 1 base from J, the junction kept 5 bases outside the gene matches. Looked up from germline, CDR1 is GTSNPN and CDR2 is SVGIG (reference sequence). CDR3 region: CAWSTWGQGQETQYF. DNA for the CDR3: TGTGCCTGGAGTACATGGGGACAGGGCCAAGAGACCCAGTACTTC.

V gene TRBV7-3 combines with J gene TRBJ2-1; unclear D gene. The V end lost 1 base, the J end lost 8 bases, and 9 bases lay between the germline ends. The V gene's germline CDR1 is SGHTA and CDR2 FQGTGA. This CDR3 is 13 amino acids long. This CDR3 reads CASSLSSLDEQFF. The CDR3 DNA follows: TGTGCCAGCAGCTTAAGTTCTTTGGATGAGCAGTTCTTC. Together with reference TRBV7-3 and TRBJ2-1, the CDR3 gives the full variable domain: GAGVSQTPSNKVTEKGKYVELRCDPISGHTALYWYRQSLGQGPEFLIYFQGTGAADDSGLPNDRFFAVRPEGSVSTLKIQRTERGDSAVYLCASSLSSLDEQFFGPGTRLTVL.

The V call is TRBV29-1, the J call TRBJ2-1, with 8 bases identical to TRBD1. The CDR3 contains 14 residues. Germline values: CDR1 SQVTM, CDR2 ANQGSEA. Trimming at V came to 7 bases and at J to 6 bases, leaving 11 bases not matched to a gene. This chain's CDR3 is CSGGGGQEVNEQFF. CDR3 coding DNA: TGCAGCGGGGGTGGGGGACAGGAGGTCAATGAGCAGTTCTTC.

This clonotype was seen just once. The V gene is TRBV3-1, the J gene TRBJ1-3; D gene unclear. Per germline, CDR1 LGHDT and CDR2 YNNKEL (reference sequence). Deletions cut 5 bases from V and 0 bases from J, with 5 bases between. This CDR3 spans 13 amino acids. The CDR3 spells CASSEHSGNTIYF. In nucleotides, the CDR3 is TGTGCCAGCAGCGAACACTCTGGAAACACCATATATTTT.

This clonotype was detected many times. This sequence joins TRBV5-8 and TRBJ2-1, with TRBD2 matching over 10 bases. After removal of 3 bases from V and 9 bases from J, the junction contained 6 bases not matched to a gene. There are 14 residues in the CDR3. Germline V lookup: CDR1 SGHTS, CDR2 YDEGEE. This CDR3 is CASSSGLASGEQFF. CDR3 nucleotide sequence: TGTGCCAGCAGCTCGGGACTAGCGTCGGGTGAGCAGTTCTTC.

The table lists this clonotype with a count of one. This sequence joins TRBV5-6 and TRBJ2-3; 11 nucleotides match TRBD2. V shed 4 bases and J 6 bases; nucleotides not matched to a gene: 13. Germline lookup yields CDR1 SGHDT and CDR2 YYEEEE. The CDR3 extends over 17 amino acids. In nucleotides, the CDR3 is TGTGCCAGCAGCCCTCTAGCGGGAGGCCCCGTTGGGGATACGCAGTATTTT. As protein: CASSPLAGGPVGDTQYF.

This clonotype was detected once. The V call is TRBV29-1, the J call TRBJ1-1; 8 bases match TRBD1. CDR1 and CDR2 from the germline V gene are SQVTM and ANQGSEA. V gave up 4 bases and J gave up 1 base; unmatched junction bases: 5. The CDR3 is 14 amino acids. CDR3 in amino acids: CSVVDGQGNTEAFF. The CDR3 coding sequence is TGCAGCGTTGTGGATGGACAGGGGAACACTGAAGCTTTCTTT.

This clonotype appeared a few times. The chain couples TRBV6-1 to TRBJ2-5, with 7 positions matching TRBD2. CDR1 MNHNS and CDR2 SASEGT come from the germline V gene. Germline trimming cut 5 bases from V and 0 bases from J; bases unmatched to any gene: 9. This CDR3 is 16 amino acids long. The CDR3: CASSFLGAGDQETQYF. The CDR3 coding sequence is TGTGCCAGCAGTTTCTTAGGTGCGGGAGACCAAGAGACCCAGTACTTC.

V is TRBV6-1 and J is TRBJ1-1; D gene unclear. The V gene lost 5 bases and the J gene lost 11 bases, with 21 bases spanning the gap. CDR3 length: 14 amino acids. The germline V gene encodes CDR1 MNHNS and CDR2 SASEGT. CDR3 sequence (DNA): TGTGCCAGCAGTCCGTCCGCAGGCCTACTCCCTGCTTTCTTT. This translates into CASSPSAGLLPAFF.

This clonotype appeared a few times. The gene calls are TRBV28 and TRBJ2-7; D perhaps matches TRBD1 (5 bases). Germline assignment: CDR1 MDHEN and CDR2 SYDVKM. This CDR3 has 13 residues. Trimming removed 4 bases from V and 7 bases from J, with 14 bases in between. CDR3 nucleotides: TGTGCCAGCAGTTCCCACCAGGGCCGGGAGCAGTACTTC. It codes for CASSSHQGREQYF.

This clonotype was counted only a few times. V gene TRBV5-6 combines with J gene TRBJ2-5; 10 nucleotides agree with TRBD2. There are 15 residues in the CDR3. With V trimmed by 2 bases and J by 5 bases, 6 bases remained unmatched. Germline V CDR1 and CDR2: SGHDT, YYEEEE. CDR3 DNA sequence: TGTGCCAGCAGCTTCAGCGGGAGGGCCCGGGAGACCCAGTACTTC. It specifies CASSFSGRARETQYF.

This clonotype was picked up many times. The gene calls are TRBV6-1 and TRBJ2-7, with 15 bases lining up with TRBD2. This CDR3 region has 16 residues. The J segment lost 2 bases and the V segment lost 6 bases, leaving 5 bases of the junction unmatched. Germline loops: CDR1 MNHNS, CDR2 SASEGT. In DNA, the CDR3 is TGTGCCAGCAGGGGACTAGCGGGAGGTCGAACCTACGAGCAGTACTTC. Protein sequence: CASRGLAGGRTYEQYF.

The chain joins TRBV5-1 to TRBJ2-2; TRBD2 matches at 9 bases. CDR3 length equals 15 residues. After removal of 4 bases from V and 4 bases from J, the junction contained 5 bases not matched to a gene. In germline, CDR1 is SGHRS, CDR2 YFSETQ. DNA for the CDR3: TGCGCCAGCAGCCGAGCGGGAGGTGGCACCGGGGAGCTGTTTTTT. Protein: CASSRAGGGTGELFF.